This T cell receptor beta chain was profiled in a study of cytomegalovirus exposure and HLA in healthy donors. Comments on this clone: Its antigen is as yet unknown.

The donors were members of the roughly 130-subject validation cohort (separate from the approximately 670-subject first cohort). V shed 4 bases, J shed 1 base, and the junction held 9 bases outside the gene matches. The CDR3 runs 17 residues. Germline V gives CDR1 MDHEN, CDR2 SYDVKM. Study results and limitations: The authors enumerated around 150 TCR beta chains as linked to cytomegalovirus. The tendency of first-cohort TCR clusters to co-occur in the roughly 130 validation repertoires was the finding of a later analysis.

Measured with immunoSEQ multiplex PCR; TCRdb has only the in-frame clones, and not every one. This sample has 95,000 to 150,000 clones, with approximately 90% found just once. This chain connects TRBV28 to TRBJ2-7; 11 bases match TRBD2. The TCR originated in a woman aged 18-30 years in good health and CMV-seronegative. The sequenced sample consisted of PBMCs. This chain's CDR3 is CASSSRGGTSGSYEQYF. The CDR3 nucleotides are TGTGCCAGCAGTTCAAGGGGCGGGACTAGCGGTTCCTACGAGCAGTACTTC. Variable domain in full (rest from reference TRBV28 and TRBJ2-7): DVKVTQSSRYLVKRTGEKVFLECVQDMDHENMFWYRQDPGLGLRLIYFSYDVKMKEKGDIPEGYSVSREKKERFSLILESASTNQTSMYLCASSSRGGTSGSYEQYFGPGTRLTVT.